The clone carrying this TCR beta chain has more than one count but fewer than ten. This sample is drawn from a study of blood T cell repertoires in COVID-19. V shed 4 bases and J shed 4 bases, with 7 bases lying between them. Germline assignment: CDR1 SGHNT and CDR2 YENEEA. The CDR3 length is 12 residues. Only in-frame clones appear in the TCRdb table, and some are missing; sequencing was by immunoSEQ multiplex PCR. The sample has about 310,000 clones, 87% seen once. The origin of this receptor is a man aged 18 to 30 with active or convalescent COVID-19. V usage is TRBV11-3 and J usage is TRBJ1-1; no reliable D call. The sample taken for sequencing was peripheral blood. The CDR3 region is CASSSLGTEAFF. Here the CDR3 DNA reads TGTGCCAGCAGCTCACTTGGCACTGAAGCTTTCTTT.